This T cell receptor (beta chain) is drawn from a study of cytomegalovirus exposure and HLA in healthy donors. General study results and limits: Rates of TCR association differed by HLA locus in a later analysis, with DRB1 highest and HLA-C lowest. As was reported, the classifier diagnosed cytomegalovirus status with high specificity and sensitivity.

Germline V gene sequence: CDR1 SGHTA, CDR2 FQGNSA. The CDR3 has 15 residues. With V trimmed by 5 bases and J by 6 bases, 6 bases remained unmatched. This clone was counted once. The antigen remains unidentified. Use of 60 Vbeta and 13 Jbeta primers characterized the PCR. Method: immunoSEQ multiplex PCR; TCRdb's copy keeps in-frame clones and lacks some. The table includes roughly 93,000 clones, approximately 74% detected once. The TCR comes from a male donor in good health and CMV-seronegative. This chain joins TRBV7-2 and TRBJ2-7; 14 bases agree with TRBD2. Sequenced input: PBMCs. CDR3 nucleotides: TGTGCCAGCAGCGCAGGGACTAGCGGGAGAGGCGAGCAGTACTTC. Amino acid sequence: CASSAGTSGRGEQYF.